This T cell receptor beta chain was documented in a study of blood T cell repertoires in COVID-19. The wider study: Whether acute or convalescent, the COVID-19 samples came from the United States, Italy and Spain. The cDNA or gDNA used as material had been derived from T cells, B-cell-depleted T cells, or PBMCs.

In the original workflow: Amplification of reference gene primers was used by the study to estimate nucleated cell counts. Only in-frame clones appear in the TCRdb table, and some are missing; sequencing was by immunoSEQ multiplex PCR. That table is the source of V, J and clone size, and D and trimming were worked out from the DNA. This table has about 170,000 clones, around nine tenths appearing once. In germline, CDR1 is ENHRY, CDR2 SYGVKD. The CDR3 consists of 14 residues. Trimming pared 7 bases from V and 1 base from J, leaving 13 bases between. Sequencing was carried out using peripheral blood. The chain employs TRBV10-3 and TRBJ1-1; D is unresolved. The source is a man between 65 and 85 years old with acute or convalescent COVID-19. CDR3 region: CAIIAGLGNTEAFF. For the CDR3, the DNA is TGTGCCATCATTGCAGGTCTCGGGAACACTGAAGCTTTCTTT.